The next 22 T cell receptor beta chains were all read from a single sample in a study of response to subunit inactivated influenza vaccine. TCRdb used MiXCR to reprocess the RT-PCR reads, holding one entry per CDR3 protein. The data contain about 500,000 distinct CDR3 sequences, about 15% of them singletons. Sequenced material: CD4+ T cells sorted from PBMCs, taken less than 30 months after vaccination. The receptors originated from a man aged 50-75 years who received an inactivated influenza vaccine.

The chain combines TRBV5-1 with TRBJ2-7; 9 bases match TRBD1. V dropped 0 bases and J dropped 6; count of bases not matched to a gene: 10. The CDR3 sequence is 16 residues long. Germline V gene sequence: CDR1 SGHRS, CDR2 YFSETQ. The CDR3 reads CASSLEAVGQGLEQYF. The CDR3 DNA reads as TGCGCCAGCAGCTTGGAAGCCGTGGGACAGGGTCTCGAGCAGTACTTC.

The J gene is TRBJ2-4, the V gene TRBV7-8; D possibly corresponds to TRBD2 (5 bases). The CDR3 has 15 residues. CDR1 and CDR2 (germline): SGHVS, FQNEAQ. V lost 5 bases, J lost 1 base, and 12 bases lay in between. CDR3: CASSPQRLAKNIQYF. The CDR3 DNA reads as TGTGCCAGCAGCCCCCAGCGGTTGGCCAAAAACATTCAGTACTTC.

The V gene is TRBV7-2, the J gene TRBJ1-1; D call uncertain. The germline gives CDR1 SGHTA, CDR2 FQGNSA. The CDR3 sequence is 14 residues long. The ends were cut back, 1 base at V and 6 bases at J, with 12 bases in the middle. Here the CDR3 DNA reads TGTGCCAGCAGCTTAGGATGGCCTCGGCCTGAAGCTTTCTTT. Its protein is CASSLGWPRPEAFF. Looking up the rest from reference TRBV7-2 and TRBJ1-1 gives the full variable domain: GAGVSQSPSNKVTEKGKDVELRCDPISGHTALYWYRQSLGQGLEFLIYFQGNSAPDKSGLPSDRFSAERTGGSVSTLTIQRTQQEDSAVYLCASSLGWPRPEAFFGQGTRLTVV.

The chain links TRBV5-1 to TRBJ2-7, with TRBD2 matching 7 bases. Unmatched junction bases numbered 8, after V lost 0 bases and J lost 5 bases. This CDR3 has 15 residues. Germline assignment: CDR1 SGHRS and CDR2 YFSETQ. The CDR3 region has the DNA TGCGCCAGCAGCTTGGGACTAGCACAATCCGACGAGCAGTACTTC. It codes for CASSLGLAQSDEQYF.

This clonotype was seen a few times. V and J are TRBV29-1 and TRBJ1-1; 8 nucleotides align to TRBD1. The CDR3 has 13 residues. Germline V lookup: CDR1 SQVTM, CDR2 ANQGSEA. Losses at the gene ends were 6 bases for V and 1 base for J; bases not matched to a gene: 4. The chain's CDR3 is CSVRDRWNTEAFF. The CDR3 DNA reads as TGCAGCGTGAGGGACAGGTGGAACACTGAAGCTTTCTTT.

The chain employs TRBV30 and TRBJ2-3; TRBD2 matches at 13 bases. The CDR3 is 13 residues long. V trimming: 8 bases; J trimming: 4 bases; junction bases outside the gene matches: 3. CDR1 is GTSNPN and CDR2 is SVGIG in the germline V gene (reference sequence). CDR3: CARTSGSADTQYF. CDR3 bases: TGTGCCCGGACTAGCGGGAGTGCAGATACGCAGTATTTT.

This clonotype was observed at least ten times. The rearrangement links TRBV12-3 or TRBV12-4 to TRBJ2-3, with 7 positions matching TRBD2. The CDR3 totals 15 residues. With V trimmed by 1 base and J by 3 bases, 4 bases remained unmatched. CDR3 sequence (DNA): TGTGCCAGCAGTTTAGGGGGGGGTCTAACAGATACGCAGTATTTT. Encoded protein: CASSLGGGLTDTQYF.

CDR3 protein: CASSLGGHGPYNEQFF. CDR3 coding DNA: TGTGCCAGCAGCTTGGGTGGCCATGGCCCCTACAATGAGCAGTTCTTC. This chain connects TRBV5-6 to TRBJ2-1; D is ambiguous. This CDR3 comprises 16 residues. Trimming took 0 bases from V and 2 from J, leaving 12 bases between them. Germline V gene data show CDR1 as SGHDT and CDR2 as YYEEEE.

This clonotype was seen at least ten times. This sequence joins TRBV7-8 and TRBJ2-7; D is uncertain. CDR1 and CDR2 (germline): SGHVS, FQNEAQ. The CDR3 sequence is 13 residues long. Between the trimmed V and J ends, which lost 5 bases and 5 bases, there was a span of 13 bases. This chain's CDR3 is CASSPGPEDEQYF. DNA of the CDR3: TGTGCCAGCAGCCCCGGACCCGAGGACGAGCAGTACTTC.

There are a few counts of this clonotype. The chain employs TRBV6-5 and TRBJ2-1, with 10 nucleotides matching TRBD2. After removal of 2 bases from V and 4 bases from J, the junction contained 2 bases not matched to a gene. The CDR3 covers 15 residues. Germline CDR1 MNHEY, CDR2 SVGAGI. The CDR3 DNA sequence: TGTGCCAGCAGTTACAGGACTAGCGGTTACAATGAGCAGTTCTTC. It encodes CASSYRTSGYNEQFF.

The chain links TRBV7-2 to TRBJ1-2; no firm D call. V lost 1 base, J lost 5 bases, and 14 bases lay in between. The germline CDR1 and CDR2 sequences are SGHTA and FQGNSA. This CDR3 spans 15 amino acids. CDR3 protein: CASSLVSGPRYGYTF. DNA for the CDR3: TGTGCCAGCAGCTTAGTGTCAGGACCTCGTTATGGCTACACCTTC.

This clonotype was seen a few times. The chain links TRBV6-2 or TRBV6-3 to TRBJ2-3; 9 positions match TRBD2. Germline V lookup: CDR1 MNHEY, CDR2 SVGEGT. The CDR3 runs 18 residues. The V gene end was trimmed by 1 base and the J gene end by 4 bases; junction bases not matched to a gene: 12. Here the CDR3 reads CASSYWSGLAGLSDTQYF. DNA for the CDR3: TGTGCCAGCAGTTACTGGTCGGGCCTAGCGGGGTTGTCAGATACGCAGTATTTT.

This chain uses TRBV15 with TRBJ1-4, with TRBD1 matching over 7 bases. The J segment lost 4 bases and the V segment lost 1 base, leaving 9 bases of the junction unmatched. The CDR3 is 17 amino acids. Germline CDR1 is LNHNV and CDR2 is YYDKDF (reference sequence). CDR3 bases: TGTGCCACCAGCAGAGGGATCTTGGACAGGAGTAATGAAAAACTGTTTTTT. This translates into CATSRGILDRSNEKLFF.

There are many counts of this clonotype. The gene calls are TRBV12-3 or TRBV12-4 and TRBJ2-7; 14 nucleotides agree with TRBD2. Trimming removed 5 bases from V and 6 bases from J; junction bases left unmatched: 6. CDR3 length: 15 residues. The CDR3 reads CASSPGLAGVGEQYF. The DNA for the CDR3 is TGTGCCAGCAGTCCGGGACTAGCGGGAGTAGGCGAGCAGTACTTC.

This chain links TRBV5-1 with TRBJ2-5; 10 bases are a match to TRBD2. CDR1 is SGHRS, CDR2 YFSETQ, per germline. The ends lost 1 base at V and 4 bases at J; junction bases unmatched: 4. This CDR3 has 15 residues. CDR3 sequence (DNA): TGCGCCAGCAGCTTGCAGAGACTAGCGGGAGAGACCCAGTACTTC. Its translation is CASSLQRLAGETQYF.

CDR3: CASSVPPGQIYGYTF. In nucleotides, the CDR3 is TGTGCCAGCAGCGTTCCTCCGGGACAGATCTATGGCTACACCTTC. The V call is TRBV21-1, the J call TRBJ1-2; no DNA check was done on the table's D call, TRBD1. TRBV21-1 is tagged as a pseudogene. This CDR3 has 15 residues.

The DNA of the CDR3 is TGCGCCAGCAGCCAAGCTCGTGTAGCCCCAAGCTCCTACAATGAGCAGTTCTTC. Protein sequence: CASSQARVAPSSYNEQFF. The gene calls are TRBV4-3 and TRBJ2-1; D ambiguous. Germline CDR1 reads LGHNA; CDR2 reads YSLEER. V shed 1 base and J shed 0 bases, with 16 bases lying between them. The CDR3 has 18 amino acids.

The chain links TRBV10-3 to TRBJ2-2; D remains unclear. Germline V CDR1 and CDR2: ENHRY, SYGVKD. The CDR3 runs to 14 residues. V was clipped by 3 bases and J by 1 base, with 6 bases between them. The CDR3 DNA sequence: TGTGCCATCAGTGAATACGGGAACACCGGGGAGCTGTTTTTT. Translating it yields CAISEYGNTGELFF.

This clonotype was counted a single time. The chain uses TRBV7-2 and TRBJ1-5, with D possibly being TRBD1 (6 bases). Deletions cut 3 bases from V and 0 bases from J, with 15 bases between. CDR3 length: 17 residues. Germline CDR1 and CDR2: SGHTA and FQGNSA. CDR3 in amino acids: CASSFTGNSFSNQPQHF. The CDR3 DNA is TGTGCCAGCAGCTTTACAGGGAACAGCTTTAGCAATCAGCCCCAGCATTTT.

This chain links TRBV6-1 with TRBJ2-6; D not certain. V lost 5 bases and J 0 bases, leaving 17 bases between the germline ends. The CDR3 extends over 18 amino acids. CDR1 and CDR2 from the germline V gene are MNHNS and SASEGT. The CDR3 reads CASSRDRIPISGANVLTF. Written as DNA, the CDR3 is TGTGCCAGCAGTCGAGACCGGATTCCTATCTCTGGGGCCAACGTCCTGACTTTC.

This chain links TRBV6-1 with TRBJ2-5; TRBD2 aligns across 8 bases. Unmatched junction bases numbered 11, after V lost 8 bases and J lost 3 bases. Germline CDR1 is MNHNS and CDR2 is SASEGT. The CDR3 is 15 residues long. CDR3 loop: CASRGGGGSEETQYF. The CDR3 DNA is TGTGCCAGCCGGGGTGGCGGGGGGAGTGAAGAGACCCAGTACTTC.

The chain employs TRBV4-1 and TRBJ1-3; TRBD1 aligns across 8 bases. Germline V CDR1 and CDR2: MGHRA, YSYEKL. The CDR3 consists of 20 residues. Germline trimming cut 4 bases from V and 4 bases from J; bases unmatched to any gene: 21. The DNA for the CDR3 is TGCGCCAGCAGCCGGATCCCCATAGCGGGGACAGGCACAAAGGGAAACACCATATATTTT. This encodes CASSRIPIAGTGTKGNTIYF.